This TCR beta chain is drawn from a study of T cells in Graves' hyperthyroidism and ophthalmopathy. Study in general: It was at initial diagnosis, before any treatment, that peripheral blood was collected. General study points: Ophthalmopathy was distinguished from stable hyperthyroidism by 13 V-J signatures.

Note on this clonotype: The target antigen is unknown.

Researchers amplified the TCR beta CDR3 regions from RNA transcripts. HTBI primers drove first-round RT-PCR of the TCR CDR3. TCRdb passed the multiplex PCR reads through MiXCR, listing each CDR3 protein once. The table has a few hundred thousand distinct CDR3 sequences, roughly 14% seen once; the top ten hold roughly 6.6%. The authors deemed Graves' hyperthyroidism stable absent ophthalmopathy progression within 18 months. The sample taken for sequencing was blood. The receptor comes from a woman in her 30s with Graves' hyperthyroidism.

This chain's CDR3 is CASSLSGESTDTQYF. The CDR3 coding sequence is TGCGCCAGCAGCCTAAGTGGGGAGAGCACAGATACGCAGTATTTT. The J gene is TRBJ2-3, the V gene TRBV5-1, with a tentative D call TRBD2 (5 bases). The V end was cut by 4 bases, the J end by 0 bases, with 12 bases between. This CDR3 has 15 amino acids. Per germline, CDR1 SGHRS and CDR2 YFSETQ.